One and the same sample provided the 18 T cell receptor beta chains below, sequenced in a study of T cells in Graves' hyperthyroidism and ophthalmopathy. RNA transcripts were the template for amplifying TCR beta CDR3 regions. TCR CDR3 regions were first amplified by RT-PCR with HTBI primers. From the multiplex PCR reads, TCRdb called clonotypes with MiXCR, one entry per CDR3 protein. The top ten clones hold about an eighth of a sample with hundreds of thousands of distinct CDR3 sequences, about 15% of them seen once. Sequenced: blood. The origin of the receptors is a woman aged 45 to 65 with Graves' ophthalmopathy.

The V gene is TRBV4-2, the J gene TRBJ2-2; 8 nucleotides agree with TRBD2. This CDR3 has 17 amino acids. Per germline, CDR1 LGHNA and CDR2 YNFKEQ. The trim removed 2 bases at V and 4 bases at J, leaving 9 bases unmatched. The CDR3 sequence: CASSQFMASGPTGELFF. The CDR3 DNA follows: TGTGCCAGCAGCCAATTTATGGCTAGCGGGCCCACCGGGGAGCTGTTTTTT.

Many counts were recorded for this clonotype. The CDR3 nucleotides are TGTGCCAGCAGCTTAGCGCGTTCAGGGACTGGTAGAGAGACCCAGTACTTC. Its protein product is CASSLARSGTGRETQYF. V usage is TRBV7-9 and J usage is TRBJ2-5, with D possibly matching TRBD2 (6 bases). Trimming removed 0 bases at V and 4 bases at J, with 18 bases between. This CDR3 region has 17 residues. Germline V lookup: CDR1 SEHNR, CDR2 FQNEAQ (reference sequence).

This clonotype has ten or more counts. This chain connects TRBV11-3 to TRBJ2-5; TRBD1 matches 8 bases. The CDR3 runs 16 residues. The V gene end was trimmed by 4 bases and the J gene end by 2 bases; junction bases not matched to a gene: 9. The germline gives CDR1 SGHNT, CDR2 YENEEA. The CDR3 bases are TGTGCCAGCAGCTCCGTTGTGGACAGGGAACAAGAGACCCAGTACTTC. This encodes CASSSVVDREQETQYF.

At least ten counts were recorded for this clonotype. The chain uses TRBV30 and TRBJ1-5, with TRBD1 matching 8 bases. Germline V gene data show CDR1 as GTSNPN and CDR2 as SVGIG (reference sequence). CDR3 length: 14 residues. J gave up 2 bases and V 3 bases, and 3 bases lay outside the gene matches. This CDR3 is CAWSRGQGNQPQHF. The CDR3 DNA reads as TGTGCCTGGAGCAGGGGGCAAGGCAATCAGCCCCAGCATTTT.

The table lists this clonotype with many counts. The V gene is TRBV12-3 or TRBV12-4, the J gene TRBJ1-5; D remains ambiguous. The length of the CDR3 is 16 residues. The V end lost 3 bases, the J end lost 0 bases, and 12 bases lay between the germline ends. The CDR3 loop reads CASSLGYGDSNQPQHF. The CDR3, as DNA: TGTGCCAGCAGTTTGGGGTACGGAGATAGCAATCAGCCCCAGCATTTT.

The chain employs TRBV18 and TRBJ2-2, with 7 bases aligning to TRBD1. Unmatched junction bases numbered 4, after V lost 4 bases and J lost 5 bases. Germline loops: CDR1 KGHSH, CDR2 LQKENI. This CDR3 has 14 amino acids. CDR3 residues: CASSQGARTGELFF. The DNA of the CDR3 is TGTGCCAGCTCACAGGGGGCGCGTACCGGGGAGCTGTTTTTT. Full variable domain (rest looked up from reference TRBV18 and TRBJ2-2): NAGVMQNPRHLVRRRGQEARLRCSPMKGHSHVYWYRQLPEEGLKFMVYLQKENIIDESGMPKERFSAEFPKEGPSILRIQQVVRGDSAAYFCASSQGARTGELFFGEGSRLTVL.

J is TRBJ1-2 and V is TRBV19; D unclear. From germline, CDR1 is LNHDA and CDR2 SQIVND (reference sequence). Trimming left V 1 base short and J 4 bases short, with 10 bases between. The CDR3 spans 14 residues. The CDR3 DNA is TGTGCCAGTAGTATAGCGTTAGAACTCTATGGCTACACCTTC. Translating gives CASSIALELYGYTF.

Points on this clonotype: It may be a read error: a sequence one base away is much more abundant. This chain joins TRBV27 and TRBJ1-2; tentative D call: TRBD1 (5 bases). This CDR3 comprises 15 residues. Trimming shortened V by 8 bases and J by 3 bases, and 19 bases separated the two germline ends. Germline V lookup: CDR1 MNHEY, CDR2 SMNVEV (reference sequence). Here the CDR3 reads CASGPGGNPDYGYTF. The CDR3, as DNA: TGTGCCAGCGGCCCGGGGGGGAACCCTGACTATGGCTACACCTTC.

This clonotype was picked up many times. The CDR3 spells CASSLPRDVQYF. CDR3 nucleotide sequence: TGTGCCAGCAGCTTACCCCGGGATGTGCAGTATTTT. The rearrangement links TRBV7-8 to TRBJ2-3; tentatively, D is TRBD2 (5 bases). This CDR3 has 12 residues. V dropped 2 bases and J dropped 11 bases, with 11 bases sitting between them. Germline assignment: CDR1 SGHVS and CDR2 FQNEAQ.

In its sample, this clonotype was seen many times. This sequence joins TRBV3-1 and TRBJ2-2; no firm D call. The germline gives CDR1 LGHDT, CDR2 YNNKEL (reference sequence). V was clipped by 0 bases and J by 8 bases, with 13 bases between them. This CDR3 is 15 amino acids long. The DNA of the CDR3 is TGTGCCAGCAGCCAAGAAGTCAGGCGGTCTGGGGAGCTGTTTTTT. Its translation: CASSQEVRRSGELFF. The full variable domain, rest sourced from reference TRBV3-1 and TRBJ2-2, is DTAVSQTPKYLVTQMGNDKSIKCEQNLGHDTMYWYKQDSKKFLKIMFSYNNKELIINETVPNRFSPKSPDKAHLNLHINSLELGDSAVYFCASSQEVRRSGELFFGEGSRLTVL.

This clonotype was observed at least ten times. The rearrangement links TRBV20-1 to TRBJ2-1, with unresolved D. V shed 2 bases and J shed 0 bases, with 14 bases lying between them. This CDR3 has 16 residues. Looked up from germline, CDR1 is DFQATT and CDR2 is SNEGSKA (reference sequence). CDR3 residues: CSARFPTPFSYNEQFF. As DNA, the CDR3 is TGCAGTGCTAGATTCCCGACACCCTTCTCCTACAATGAGCAGTTCTTC.

In its sample, this clonotype was seen a few times. This sequence joins TRBV5-1 and TRBJ2-5; a weak D match, TRBD2 (6 bases). The ends were cut back, 1 base at V and 5 bases at J, with 12 bases in the middle. Per germline, CDR1 SGHRS and CDR2 YFSETQ. This CDR3 comprises 14 residues. CDR3 amino acids: CASSLRGGLETQYF. The CDR3 DNA is TGCGCCAGCAGCTTGCGTGGAGGGCTGGAGACCCAGTACTTC.

This clonotype appeared many times. This chain links TRBV29-1 with TRBJ2-2; D uncertain. Germline-derived CDR1 and CDR2 are SQVTM and ANQGSEA. V was pared by 7 bases and J by 6 bases, with 24 bases between. The CDR3 runs 16 residues. The CDR3 nucleotides read TGCAGCGACGTAACCGGGTCTCTTGGTAGGGCCGGGGAGCTGTTTTTT. Translation gives CSDVTGSLGRAGELFF.

This clonotype has a handful of counts. The V call is TRBV18, the J call TRBJ2-3; possible D gene TRBD2, 5 bases. Germline V gene lookup returns CDR1 KGHSH and CDR2 LQKENI. The CDR3 totals 15 residues. V lost 5 bases and J 0 bases, leaving 12 bases between the germline ends. The CDR3 nucleotides are TGTGCCAGCTCAAAGCCGGGGTCTAGCACAGATACGCAGTATTTT. It is translated as CASSKPGSSTDTQYF. The full variable domain, rest sourced from reference TRBV18 and TRBJ2-3, is NAGVMQNPRHLVRRRGQEARLRCSPMKGHSHVYWYRQLPEEGLKFMVYLQKENIIDESGMPKERFSAEFPKEGPSILRIQQVVRGDSAAYFCASSKPGSSTDTQYFGPGTRLTVL.

This sequence joins TRBV20-1 and TRBJ2-2; 7 bases map to TRBD2. CDR1 is DFQATT and CDR2 is SNEGSKA in the germline V gene (reference sequence). V lost 6 bases and J lost 4; bases outside the gene matches: 11. The CDR3 loop spans 15 amino acids. The CDR3 loop is CSAANRGEGTGELFF. Written as DNA, the CDR3 is TGCAGTGCAGCTAACCGGGGGGAAGGCACCGGGGAGCTGTTTTTT.

As concerns this clonotype: A much more abundant neighbour one base away suggests this may be a read error. V and J are TRBV12-3 or TRBV12-4 and TRBJ1-5; D is perhaps TRBD1 (6 bases). The CDR3 length is 17 residues. The chain's CDR3 is CASSLSRRWTDNQPKHF. CDR3 DNA: TGTGCCAGCAGTTTATCCCGGAGGTGGACAGACAATCAGCCCAAGCATTTT.

In this sample, this clonotype turned up many times. The chain links TRBV7-8 to TRBJ1-2, with no clear D. The V end lost 5 bases, the J end lost 7 bases, and 14 bases lay between the germline ends. The V gene's germline CDR1 is SGHVS and CDR2 FQNEAQ. The CDR3 contains 13 residues. Here the CDR3 DNA reads TGTGCCAGCAGCGCCCACCCGGGGTCTGGCTACACCTTC. Protein: CASSAHPGSGYTF. Variable domain in full (rest from reference TRBV7-8 and TRBJ1-2): GAGVSQSPRYKVAKRGQDVALRCDPISGHVSLFWYQQALGQGPEFLTYFQNEAQLDKSGLPSDRFFAERPEGSVSTLKIQRTQQEDSAVYLCASSAHPGSGYTFGSGTRLTVV.

This clonotype has ten or more counts. V is TRBV29-1 and J is TRBJ2-7; unclear D gene. Looked up from germline, CDR1 is SQVTM and CDR2 is ANQGSEA. V shed 1 base and J shed 0 bases, with 13 bases lying between them. CDR3 length: 15 amino acids. CDR3 residues: CSVEAEQATSYEQYF. DNA of the CDR3: TGCAGCGTTGAAGCTGAGCAGGCTACCTCCTACGAGCAGTACTTC.